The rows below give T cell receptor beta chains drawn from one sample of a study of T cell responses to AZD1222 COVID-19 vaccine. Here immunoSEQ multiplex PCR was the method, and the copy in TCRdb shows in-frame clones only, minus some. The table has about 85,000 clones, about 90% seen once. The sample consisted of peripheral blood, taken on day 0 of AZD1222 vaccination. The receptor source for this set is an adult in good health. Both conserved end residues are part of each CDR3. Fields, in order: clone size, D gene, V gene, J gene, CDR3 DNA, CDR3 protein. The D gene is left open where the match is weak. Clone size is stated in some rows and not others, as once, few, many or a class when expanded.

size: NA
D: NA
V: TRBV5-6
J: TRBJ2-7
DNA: TGTGCCAGCAGCTTGGTGGGATCCTGGGAGCAGTACTTC
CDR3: CASSLVGSWEQYF

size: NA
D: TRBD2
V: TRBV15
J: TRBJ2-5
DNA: TGTGCCACCAGCAGAGACGGGAGCGGGAAGACCCAGTACTTC
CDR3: CATSRDGSGKTQYF

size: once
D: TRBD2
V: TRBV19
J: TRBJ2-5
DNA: TGTGCCAGTAGCCCACTCGGGGCTAGCGGGTTCCAAGAGACCCAGTACTTC
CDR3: CASSPLGASGFQETQYF

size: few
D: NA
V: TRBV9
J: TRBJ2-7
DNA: TGTGCCAGCAGCCCGGGGGACAGCTCCTACGAGCAGTACTTC
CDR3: CASSPGDSSYEQYF

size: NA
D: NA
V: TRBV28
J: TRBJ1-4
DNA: TGTGCCAGCAGTTTTAAGAGAAAAAAACTGTTTTTT
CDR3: CASSFKRKKLFF

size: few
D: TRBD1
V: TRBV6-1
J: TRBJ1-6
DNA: TGTGCCAGCAGTGAAATAGGTGACAGGGCTTCACCCCTCCACTTT
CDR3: CASSEIGDRASPLHF

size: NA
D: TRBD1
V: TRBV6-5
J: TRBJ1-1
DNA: TGTGCCACCAGACAGGGCCTAAACACTGAAGCTTTCTTT
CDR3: CATRQGLNTEAFF

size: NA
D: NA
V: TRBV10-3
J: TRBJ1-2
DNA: TGTGCCATCAGTGATGACCGGGGGGCTGGCGGCTACACCTTC
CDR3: CAISDDRGAGGYTF

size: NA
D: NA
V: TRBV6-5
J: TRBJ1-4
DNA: TGTGCCAGCAGCCCGGGCGGGGCTAATGAAAAACTGTTTTTT
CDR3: CASSPGGANEKLFF

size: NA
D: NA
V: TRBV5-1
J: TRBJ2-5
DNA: TGCGCCAGCAGCTTGGGGCCCTACCAAGAGACCCAGTACTTC
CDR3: CASSLGPYQETQYF

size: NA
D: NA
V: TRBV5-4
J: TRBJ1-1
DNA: TGTGCCAGCAGCTTGGGGGGGGGCGTTCTGGGCACTGAAGCTTTCTTT
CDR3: CASSLGGGVLGTEAFF

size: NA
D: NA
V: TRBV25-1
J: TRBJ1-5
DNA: TGTGCCAGCAGTGAATCGGGCGTAGGTCGCAATCAGCCCCAGCATTTT
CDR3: CASSESGVGRNQPQHF